This T cell receptor (beta chain) came from a study of regulatory T cells in long-lasting Graves disease. Time point noted: newly diagnosed GD, antithyroid drugs for less than 3 months. RNA isolated from PBMCs was used to make the TCR library. In building TCR beta libraries, iRepertoire HTBI primers were used together with Arm-PCR of CDR3 regions. MiXCR, applied by TCRdb to the multiplex PCR reads, yields one record per CDR3 protein. Of 350,000 to 400,000 distinct CDR3 sequences listed, 15% to 20% were seen once; the top ten hold 20% to 25%. The V end lost 5 bases, the J end lost 5 bases, and 19 bases lay between the germline ends. The CDR3 has 15 residues. Germline lookup yields CDR1 MNHNS and CDR2 SASEGT. This clonotype was counted only a few times. Its antigen is unknown. Study-level points and caveats: Persistent disease samples used TRBV28, TRBJ1-2 and TRBJ2-5 preferentially.

The sample also formed part of further work on T cells in Graves' hyperthyroidism and ophthalmopathy. That work contributes: Ophthalmopathy could be told apart from stable hyperthyroidism with a 13 V-J model.

The sequencing here drew on peripheral blood mononuclear cells (PBMCs), taken at new diagnosis, from a patient treated with antithyroid drugs. The TCR sequence derives from a woman aged 18-29 years with Graves disease. The J gene is TRBJ2-7, the V gene TRBV6-1; D may match TRBD1 or TRBD2 (6 bases each). The CDR3 sequence is CASSTGGGGFNEQYF. The CDR3 DNA sequence: TGTGCCAGCAGTACAGGAGGAGGGGGTTTCAACGAGCAGTACTTC.